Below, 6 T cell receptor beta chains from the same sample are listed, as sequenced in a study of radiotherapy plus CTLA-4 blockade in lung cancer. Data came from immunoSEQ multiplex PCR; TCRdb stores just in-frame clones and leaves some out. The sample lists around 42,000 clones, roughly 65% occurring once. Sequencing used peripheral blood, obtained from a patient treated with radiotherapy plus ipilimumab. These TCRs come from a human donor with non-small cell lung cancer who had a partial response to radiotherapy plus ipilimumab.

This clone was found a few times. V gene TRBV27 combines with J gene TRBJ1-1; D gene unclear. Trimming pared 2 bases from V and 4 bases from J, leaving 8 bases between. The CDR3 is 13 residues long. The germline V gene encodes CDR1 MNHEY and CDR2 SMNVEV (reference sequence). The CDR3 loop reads CASSLKRATEAFF. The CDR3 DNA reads TGTGCCAGCAGTTTAAAGAGGGCCACTGAAGCTTTCTTT.

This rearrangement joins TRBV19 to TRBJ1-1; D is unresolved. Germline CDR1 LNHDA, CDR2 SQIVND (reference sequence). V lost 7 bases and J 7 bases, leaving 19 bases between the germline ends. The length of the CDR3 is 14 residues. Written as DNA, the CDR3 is TGTGCCAGTACTGTGGAGGGTGTGGGTAATGAAGCTTTCTTT. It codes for CASTVEGVGNEAFF.

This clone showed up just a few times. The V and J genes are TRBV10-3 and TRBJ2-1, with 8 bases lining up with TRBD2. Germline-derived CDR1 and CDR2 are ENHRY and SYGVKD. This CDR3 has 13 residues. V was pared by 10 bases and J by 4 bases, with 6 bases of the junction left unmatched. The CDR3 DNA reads TGTGCCAGTTCCGGGACTAGTTACAATGAGCAGTTCTTC. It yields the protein CASSGTSYNEQFF.

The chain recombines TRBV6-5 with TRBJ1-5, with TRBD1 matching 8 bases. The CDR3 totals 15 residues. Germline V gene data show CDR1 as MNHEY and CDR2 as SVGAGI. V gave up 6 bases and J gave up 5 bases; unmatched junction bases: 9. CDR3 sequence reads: CASRPYGQGDQPQHF. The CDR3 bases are TGTGCCAGCAGACCTTACGGACAGGGAGATCAGCCCCAGCATTTT.

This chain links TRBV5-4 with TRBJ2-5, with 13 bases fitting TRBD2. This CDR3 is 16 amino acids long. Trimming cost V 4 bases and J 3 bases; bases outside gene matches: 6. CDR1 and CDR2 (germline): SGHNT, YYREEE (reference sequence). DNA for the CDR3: TGTGCCAGCAGCAGGAGACTAGCGGGGGGAGAAGAGACCCAGTACTTC. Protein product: CASSRRLAGGEETQYF.

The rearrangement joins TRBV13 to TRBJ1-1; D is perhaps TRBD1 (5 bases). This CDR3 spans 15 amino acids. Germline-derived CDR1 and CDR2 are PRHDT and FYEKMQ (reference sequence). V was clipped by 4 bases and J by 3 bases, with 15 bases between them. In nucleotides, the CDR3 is TGTGCCAGCAGCTCCCGATCCCAGGGTGACACTGAAGCTTTCTTT. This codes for CASSSRSQGDTEAFF.